The following is a T cell receptor beta chain sequence with its context. It has no known antigen specificity. Base quality data are lacking; no much larger clone is found one base away. Library construction relied on the immunoSEQ multiplex PCR assay. DNA from the cultured and isolated CD4+ T cells underwent TCR beta CDR3 sequencing. Concerning the study's data processing: Non-productive TCR sequences were discarded, and reads were trimmed to the CDR3 region, with only CDR3s of 7 or more amino acids retained. The MANAFEST web app was used to pick out antigen-specific clonotypes by comparing their expansion in peptide wells with that in reference cultures. To count as positive, a clone had to show expansion at FDR<0.05 compared with the reference and with all other wells, an odds ratio above 5, and a frequency above 0.1% in two replicate wells. Clonotypes significantly expanded in SARS-CoV-2 spike wells and in at least one common cold coronavirus spike condition were defined as cross-reactive. CDR3 similarity was assessed by Levenshtein distance with the stringdist R package, and unrooted trees were built with ape in R 3.6.1. As stored in TCRdb, this immuneACCESS dataset retains in-frame rearrangements with V and J assigned. A fraction of the clones does not appear; measured against another copy, unresolved V genes explain less than half of the discrepancy, and the remainder lacks a known reason. V, J and clone size are taken as reported in that table, and D and trimming were inferred from the DNA itself. Present in this sample are roughly 30,000 clones, more than 65% of which were seen just once. Roughly 10% of the sample rests with the top ten.

The data were obtained in a study of vaccination effects on CD4 cells after COVID-19 (dated by TCRdb to about 2022). For the wider study: Across the study, the median time from the second dose to post-vaccine sampling was 72 days (range 14 to 241). Cultures from other donors in the study were sequenced using the Oncomine TCR Beta short-read assay on an Illumina iSeq 100. The study compared SARS-CoV-2 spike-specific CD4+ TCR repertoires before and after mRNA vaccination in COVID-19 convalescent patients and infection-naive vaccine recipients. A total of 10 COVID-19 convalescent patients and several SARS-CoV-2-naive healthy vaccine recipients were included in the full study.

The germline V gene provides CDR1 SGHTA and CDR2 FQGNSA. V and J lose 2 bases and 1 base, and a span of 8 bases separates them. Measured from the cysteine to the phenylalanine, the CDR3 is 15 residues long. Only the CDR3 portion is preserved as DNA: 45 bases, with reading frame beginning at the first base. Broad study findings and their caveats: Among healthy vaccine recipients, nearly all vaccine-induced clones were SARS-CoV-2 mono-reactive, and only 1 of 255 was cross-reactive with common cold coronaviruses. The study was limited by a small number of convalescent patients and lacked early post-infection timepoints. Clones induced by infection and clones induced by vaccination both contracted markedly at late timepoints after vaccination, which fits with T cell responses waning over time.

In the ViraFEST assay, PBMC were stimulated with viral peptide pools, and TCR sequencing was then used to find antigen-specific CD4+ T cell clonotypes based on their expansion. After approximately eleven days of culture, CD4+ T cells were isolated with the EasySep CD4+ T cell isolation kit. Each participant received two doses of an mRNA SARS-CoV-2 vaccine, either BNT162b2 or mRNA-1273. None of the healthy vaccine recipients had a prior SARS-CoV-2 infection, which was confirmed by nucleocapsid antibody tests that came back negative both before and after vaccination. Over 1.5 million PBMC per well were cultured with 9 to 10 ug/ml peptides in IMDM containing around 4.6% human AB serum, approximately 10 IU/ml IL-2 and gentamicin. Half of the culture medium was replaced with fresh IL-2-containing medium on days 3 and 7. Each peptide stimulation condition was cultured in triplicate wells unless otherwise noted. Using Ficoll-Paque Plus gradient centrifugation, PBMC were separated from whole blood and then either used fresh or cryopreserved at -140C. Overlapping peptide pools spanned the spike proteins of SARS-CoV-2 and the common cold coronaviruses HCoV-NL63, HCoV-OC43 and HCoV-229E. The QIAamp micro DNA kit was used to extract genomic DNA from the cultured CD4+ T cells.

The receptor comes from a human donor who received a COVID-19 vaccine. The sample in question was CD4+ T cells from PBMCs cultured with HCoV-NL63 spike peptides, obtained after COVID-19 vaccination. What the cell subset or site label conveys for this sample: HCoV-NL63 spike overlapping peptide pool stimulation. The chain is assembled from TRBV7-2 and TRBJ2-2; there is no confident call for the D gene. The CDR3 reads CASSLFWVNTGELFF. The nucleotides read TGTGCCAGCAGCTTATTCTGGGTGAACACCGGGGAGCTGTTTTTT.